The sequence of this TCR beta chain was determined in a study of T cells in Graves' hyperthyroidism and ophthalmopathy. Findings and caveats of the study: In blood, most of the thyroid clonotypes expanded above 0.001 were also present.

A remark on this clonotype: Its antigen is unidentified.

CDR1 is SGHDT, CDR2 YYEEEE, per germline. V dropped 3 bases and J dropped 2 bases, with 9 bases sitting between them. The CDR3 contains 14 residues. Researchers amplified the TCR beta CDR3 regions from RNA transcripts. HTBI primers were employed in a first-round RT-PCR of the TCR CDR3. TCRdb reanalysed the multiplex PCR reads using MiXCR and keeps one entry per CDR3 protein. The data contain over 700,000 distinct CDR3 sequences, just over 35% of them singletons. The chain recombines TRBV5-6 with TRBJ1-3; D remains ambiguous. The sequence derives from a woman aged 40 to 50 with Graves' hyperthyroidism. Sequences were obtained from blood. In nucleotides, the CDR3 is TGTGCCAGCAGCTCACCTCGAACTGGAAACACCATATATTTT. Translated, it gives CASSSPRTGNTIYF.